Listed below are T cell receptor beta chains from one sample, sequenced in a study of shared clonotypes between healthy human individuals. The data were produced by immunoSEQ multiplex PCR, yet TCRdb's version contains in-frame clones alone and is incomplete. The sample has 1,400,000 or so clones, less than 99% seen once. Sequenced material: naive CD4+ T cells sorted from blood. All receptors derive from a man younger than 45 in good health. The CDR3 runs from the conserved cysteine through the conserved F or W. Each record gives: V gene, clone size, J gene, CDR3 length, D gene, CDR3 protein, CDR3 DNA. D genes are given only for firm matches. A clone size is listed for some rows: how often the clone was seen (once, few, many), or a class if it is expanded.

>TRBV9|-|TRBJ2-1|17|TRBD1
CASSARGGQGPHNEQFF
TGTGCCAGCAGCGCCCGTGGGGGACAGGGGCCCCACAATGAGCAGTTCTTC
>TRBV7-6|-|TRBJ2-5|17|TRBD2
CASSLGSGGSVTETQYF
TGTGCCAGCAGCTTAGGATCGGGCGGGAGCGTTACGGAGACCCAGTACTTC
>TRBV4-1|-|TRBJ2-7|19|TRBD2
CASSPQGLAGSLRSYEQYF
TGCGCCAGCAGCCCACAGGGACTAGCGGGTTCCCTCCGCTCCTACGAGCAGTACTTC
>TRBV5-4|-|TRBJ2-1|16|TRBD2
CASSTGLAGSYNEQFF
TGTGCCAGCAGCACGGGACTAGCGGGCTCCTACAATGAGCAGTTCTTC
>TRBV18|-|TRBJ2-2|17|TRBD2
CASSLIDGGRGTGELFF
TGTGCCAGCTCCCTAATCGACGGCGGGAGAGGGACCGGGGAGCTGTTTTTT
>TRBV28|-|TRBJ1-2|13|-
CATPRAVGYGYTF
TGTGCCACCCCGCGGGCAGTTGGCTATGGCTACACCTTC
>TRBV29-1|few|TRBJ2-6|14|-
CSVHPQGGANVLTF
TGCAGCGTCCACCCACAGGGCGGGGCCAACGTCCTGACTTTC
>TRBV7-6|-|TRBJ2-7|18|TRBD2
CASSLAGYGSGTLHEQYF
TGTGCCAGCAGCTTAGCCGGGTATGGAAGCGGGACCCTCCACGAGCAGTACTTC
>TRBV2|-|TRBJ2-3|12|-
CASGRGPDTQYF
TGTGCCAGCGGCAGGGGCCCAGATACGCAGTATTTT
>TRBV19|-|TRBJ2-3|16|-
CASSSSGSRTTDTQYF
TGTGCCAGTAGTAGCTCGGGATCCAGGACCACAGATACGCAGTATTTT
>TRBV9|-|TRBJ2-5|15|TRBD2
CASSARGTSQETQYF
TGTGCCAGCAGCGCACGGGGGACTAGCCAAGAGACCCAGTACTTC
>TRBV29-1|-|TRBJ1-4|17|-
CSVAGGYREGTNEKLFF
TGCAGCGTTGCAGGCGGGTACAGGGAAGGGACTAATGAAAAACTGTTTTTT
>TRBV5-1|-|TRBJ2-7|13|-
CASSLDVRYEQYF
TGCGCCAGCAGCTTGGATGTCCGCTACGAGCAGTACTTC
>TRBV7-2|-|TRBJ1-1|14|-
CASSLVPAPIEAFF
TGTGCCAGCAGCTTAGTCCCGGCTCCAATTGAAGCTTTCTTT
>TRBV10-1|-|TRBJ2-1|15|TRBD2
CASSEKSGRQRSEFF
TGCGCCAGCAGTGAGAAGAGCGGGAGGCAAAGGAGCGAGTTCTTC
>TRBV7-3|-|TRBJ2-6|16|-
CASSFGGSSGANVLTF
TGTGCCAGCAGCTTTGGTGGTAGCTCTGGGGCCAACGTCCTGACTTTC
>TRBV5-1|-|TRBJ2-5|14|-
CASSLDRYQETQYF
TGCGCCAGCAGCTTGGACAGGTACCAAGAGACCCAGTACTTC
>TRBV9|-|TRBJ2-2|13|-
CASSPVLTGELFF
TGTGCCAGCAGCCCGGTCCTTACCGGGGAGCTGTTTTTT
>TRBV28|-|TRBJ1-5|15|-
CASSLVGVSNQPQHF
TGTGCCAGCAGTTTAGTAGGGGTCAGCAATCAGCCCCAGCATTTT
>TRBV5-1|-|TRBJ2-7|16|TRBD2
CASSLGLAGVSHEQYF
TGCGCCAGCAGCCTCGGACTAGCGGGAGTCTCCCACGAGCAGTACTTC
>TRBV2|few|TRBJ1-5|14|TRBD1
CASSGDRVGQPQHF
TGTGCCAGCAGTGGAGACAGGGTCGGTCAGCCCCAGCATTTT
>TRBV27|-|TRBJ2-7|13|-
CASSLLRSYEQYF
TGTGCCAGCAGTTTATTAAGGAGCTACGAGCAGTACTTC
>TRBV5-5|-|TRBJ1-3|15|-
CASSLAGIRFDTIYF
TGTGCCAGCAGCTTGGCAGGGATTCGGTTCGACACCATATATTTT
>TRBV10-3|-|TRBJ2-1|17|TRBD1
CAISETDRGPSYNEQFF
TGTGCCATCAGTGAGACCGACAGGGGGCCCTCCTACAATGAGCAGTTCTTC
>TRBV7-9|-|TRBJ2-5|15|-
CASSPRGGQTNTQYF
TGTGCCAGCAGCCCACGCGGGGGACAGACTAACACCCAGTACTTC
>TRBV5-1|-|TRBJ2-5|14|-
CASSAKGYGETQYF
TGCGCCAGCAGCGCAAAGGGGTACGGCGAGACCCAGTACTTC
>TRBV7-7|-|TRBJ1-1|13|-
CASSLSENTEAFF
TGTGCCAGCAGCCTTTCAGAGAACACTGAAGCTTTCTTT
>TRBV28|-|TRBJ2-5|11|-
CASSGLETQYF
TGTGCCAGCAGTGGCTTAGAGACCCAGTACTTC
>TRBV6-5|-|TRBJ2-7|14|-
CASSRLVVGYEQYF
TGTGCCAGCAGTCGCCTAGTAGTCGGGTACGAGCAGTACTTC
>TRBV19|-|TRBJ2-1|18|-
CASTGGAGTSSSYNEQFF
TGTGCCAGTACGGGCGGGGCCGGGACTTCCAGCTCCTACAATGAGCAGTTCTTC
>TRBV2|-|TRBJ2-7|15|TRBD2
CASSLLAGPLDEQYF
TGTGCCAGCAGTTTACTAGCGGGCCCGTTGGACGAGCAGTACTTC
>TRBV18|-|TRBJ1-1|14|TRBD1
CASSEDRGRAEAFF
TGTGCCAGCTCAGAGGACAGGGGGCGAGCTGAAGCTTTCTTT
>TRBV5-1|-|TRBJ1-4|14|-
CASSRDGLNEKLFF
TGCGCCAGCAGCAGGGACGGTTTAAATGAAAAACTGTTTTTT
>TRBV5-5|-|TRBJ2-1|15|-
CASSSTDYSNNEQFF
TGTGCCAGCAGCTCTACAGACTATTCAAACAATGAGCAGTTCTTC
>TRBV9|-|TRBJ1-1|15|-
CASSATDGVFTEAFF
TGTGCCAGCAGCGCGACGGACGGTGTATTCACTGAAGCTTTCTTT
>TRBV7-9|-|TRBJ1-1|11|TRBD1
CAAGQGTEAFF
TGTGCGGCCGGACAGGGCACTGAAGCTTTCTTT
>TRBV11-2|-|TRBJ2-1|15|-
CASSFQVPPYNEQFF
TGTGCCAGCAGCTTTCAGGTCCCGCCATACAATGAGCAGTTCTTC
>TRBV6-4|-|TRBJ2-2|15|TRBD2
CASSLLATNTGELFF
TGTGCCAGCAGTCTACTAGCGACGAACACCGGGGAGCTGTTTTTT
>TRBV10-1|-|TRBJ2-7|16|TRBD1
CASSGGQGGFYYEQYF
TGCGCCAGCAGTGGGGGACAGGGGGGTTTCTACTACGAGCAGTACTTC
>TRBV28|-|TRBJ2-7|15|-
CASSSPGTGTYEQYF
TGTGCCAGCAGTTCGCCCGGGACCGGAACCTACGAGCAGTACTTC
>TRBV5-1|-|TRBJ2-1|14|-
CASSFGQGLGEQFF
TGCGCCAGCAGCTTTGGTCAGGGGTTGGGTGAGCAGTTCTTC
>TRBV10-3|-|TRBJ1-2|15|-
CAISESETDLYGYTF
TGTGCCATCAGTGAGTCGGAGACAGACCTCTATGGCTACACCTTC
>TRBV28|-|TRBJ2-5|14|TRBD1
CASRYPGGAGTQYF
TGTGCCAGCAGGTACCCAGGGGGCGCGGGGACCCAGTACTTC
>TRBV5-1|-|TRBJ1-2|13|-
CASSFPDNYGYTF
TGCGCCAGCAGCTTCCCGGATAACTATGGCTACACCTTC
>TRBV6-6|-|TRBJ2-1|14|TRBD1
CASSYSDRGREQFF
TGTGCCAGCAGTTACTCGGACAGGGGGCGAGAGCAGTTCTTC
>TRBV28|-|TRBJ2-7|18|TRBD2
CASSLPLKKRDVAYEQYF
TGTGCCAGCAGTTTGCCCCTCAAGAAGCGGGATGTTGCCTACGAGCAGTACTTC
>TRBV5-1|-|TRBJ2-1|14|-
CASSLDRLYNEQFF
TGCGCCAGCAGCTTGGACAGGCTATACAATGAGCAGTTCTTC
>TRBV11-3|-|TRBJ2-5|13|TRBD1
CASSDPGQETQYF
TGTGCCAGCAGCGACCCGGGACAGGAGACCCAGTACTTC
>TRBV6-5|-|TRBJ1-1|15|-
CASSYMGRWNTEAFF
TGTGCCAGCAGTTACATGGGACGGTGGAACACTGAAGCTTTCTTT
>TRBV18|-|TRBJ1-5|16|TRBD1
CASSPAGQGVNQPQHF
TGTGCCAGCTCACCAGCCGGACAGGGCGTCAATCAGCCCCAGCATTTT
>TRBV2|once|TRBJ2-5|13|TRBD2
CASSRTSWETQYF
TGTGCCAGCAGTCGGACTAGTTGGGAGACCCAGTACTTC
>TRBV5-1|-|TRBJ2-7|18|-
CASSLGRWRTGSQLEQYF
TGCGCCAGCAGCCTCGGGAGATGGCGGACAGGATCACAACTCGAGCAGTACTTC
>TRBV28|-|TRBJ2-1|15|TRBD2
CASSRASGSLNEQFF
TGTGCCAGCAGCAGGGCTAGCGGGAGTTTGAATGAGCAGTTCTTC
>TRBV2|-|TRBJ1-5|15|TRBD1
CASSDMTGDYQPQHF
TGTGCCAGCAGTGACATGACAGGGGACTATCAGCCCCAGCATTTT
>TRBV19|-|TRBJ1-2|13|-
CASSTTVNYGYTF
TGTGCCAGTAGTACGACAGTCAACTATGGCTACACCTTC
>TRBV29-1|-|TRBJ2-7|12|-
CSVAQGFYEQYF
TGCAGCGTTGCGCAGGGGTTCTACGAGCAGTACTTC
>TRBV18|-|TRBJ2-5|15|TRBD1
CASSPRDRYQETQYF
TGTGCCAGCTCACCACGGGACAGGTACCAAGAGACCCAGTACTTC
>TRBV28|-|TRBJ1-2|13|-
CATRGGRNYGYTF
TGTGCCACCCGGGGGGGACGAAACTATGGCTACACCTTC